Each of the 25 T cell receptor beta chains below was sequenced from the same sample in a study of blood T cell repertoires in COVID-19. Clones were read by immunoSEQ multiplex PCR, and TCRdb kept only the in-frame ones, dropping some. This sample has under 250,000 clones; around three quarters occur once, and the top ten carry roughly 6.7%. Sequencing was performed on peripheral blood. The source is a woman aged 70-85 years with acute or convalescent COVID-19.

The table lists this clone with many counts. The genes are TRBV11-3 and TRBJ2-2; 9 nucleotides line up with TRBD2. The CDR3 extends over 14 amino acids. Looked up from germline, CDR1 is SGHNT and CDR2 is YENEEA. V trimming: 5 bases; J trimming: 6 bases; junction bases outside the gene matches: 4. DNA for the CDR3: TGTGCCAGCAGCACACGGACTAGCGCCGGGGAGCTGTTTTTT. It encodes CASSTRTSAGELFF.

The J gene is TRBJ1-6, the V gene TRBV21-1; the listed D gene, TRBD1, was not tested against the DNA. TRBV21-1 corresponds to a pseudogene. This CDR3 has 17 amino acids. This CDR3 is CASSKARGGTNNSPLHF. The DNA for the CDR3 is TGTGCCAGCAGCAAAGCGAGGGGTGGGACAAATAATTCACCCCTCCACTTT.

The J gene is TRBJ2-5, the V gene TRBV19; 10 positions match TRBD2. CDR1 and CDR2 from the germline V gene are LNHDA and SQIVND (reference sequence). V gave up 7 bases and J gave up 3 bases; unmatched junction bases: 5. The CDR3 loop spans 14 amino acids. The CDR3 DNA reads TGTGCCAGTACCCGGCTAGCGGGGGAAGAGACCCAGTACTTC. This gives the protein CASTRLAGEETQYF.

This CDR3 reads CASSSDLSRVETQYF. The DNA for the CDR3 is TGTGCCAGCAGCAGTGATCTCTCACGTGTAGAGACCCAGTACTTC. The V call is TRBV6-5, the J call TRBJ2-5; D not certain. The germline V and J ends were trimmed by 6 bases and 4 bases, with 18 bases remaining between them. This CDR3 contains 15 residues. Germline CDR1 reads MNHEY; CDR2 reads SVGAGI.

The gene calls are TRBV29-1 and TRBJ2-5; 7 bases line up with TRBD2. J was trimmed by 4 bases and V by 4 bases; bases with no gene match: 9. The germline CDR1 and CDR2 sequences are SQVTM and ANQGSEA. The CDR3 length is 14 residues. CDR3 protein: CSVGGTSAIETQYF. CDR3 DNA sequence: TGCAGCGTTGGGGGAACTAGCGCGATAGAGACCCAGTACTTC. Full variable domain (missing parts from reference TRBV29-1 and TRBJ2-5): SAVISQKPSRDICQRGTSLTIQCQVDSQVTMMFWYRQQPGQSLTLIATANQGSEATYESGFVIDKFPISRPNLTFSTLTVSNMSPEDSSIYLCSVGGTSAIETQYFGPGTRLLVL.

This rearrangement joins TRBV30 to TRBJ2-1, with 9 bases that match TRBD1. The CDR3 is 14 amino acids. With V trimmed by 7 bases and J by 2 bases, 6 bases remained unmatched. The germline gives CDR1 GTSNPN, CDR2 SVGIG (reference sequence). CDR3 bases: TGTGCCTCGGTGGGACAGGGAACCTACAATGAGCAGTTCTTC. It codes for CASVGQGTYNEQFF.

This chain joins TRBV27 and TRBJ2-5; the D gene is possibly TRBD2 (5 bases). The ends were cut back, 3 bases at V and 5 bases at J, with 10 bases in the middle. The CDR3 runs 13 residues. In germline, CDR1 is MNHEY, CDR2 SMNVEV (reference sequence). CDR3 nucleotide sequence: TGTGCCAGCAGTTTGTTTGGCGGGGAGACCCAGTACTTC. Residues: CASSLFGGETQYF.

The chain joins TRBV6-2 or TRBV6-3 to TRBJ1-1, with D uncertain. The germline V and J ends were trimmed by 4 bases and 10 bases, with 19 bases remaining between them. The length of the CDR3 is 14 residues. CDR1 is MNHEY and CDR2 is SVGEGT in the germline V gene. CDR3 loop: CASSWQRDYSGAFF. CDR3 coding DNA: TGTGCCAGCAGTTGGCAGAGGGATTATTCAGGAGCTTTCTTT.

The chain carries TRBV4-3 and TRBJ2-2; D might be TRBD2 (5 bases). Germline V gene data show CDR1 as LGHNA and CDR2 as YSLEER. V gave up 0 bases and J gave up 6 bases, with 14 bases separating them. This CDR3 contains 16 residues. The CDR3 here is CASSQERGLGSGELFF. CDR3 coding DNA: TGCGCCAGCAGCCAAGAACGGGGATTGGGGTCCGGGGAGCTGTTTTTT.

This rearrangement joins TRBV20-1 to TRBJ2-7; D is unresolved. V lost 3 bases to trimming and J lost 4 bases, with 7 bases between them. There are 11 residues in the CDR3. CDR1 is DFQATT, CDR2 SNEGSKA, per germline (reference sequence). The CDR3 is CSASYGYEQYF. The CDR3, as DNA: TGCAGTGCTAGTTACGGGTACGAGCAGTACTTC.

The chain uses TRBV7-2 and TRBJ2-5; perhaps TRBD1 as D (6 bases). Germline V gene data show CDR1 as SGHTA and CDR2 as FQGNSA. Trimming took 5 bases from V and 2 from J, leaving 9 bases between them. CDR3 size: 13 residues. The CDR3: CASSRDKQETQYF. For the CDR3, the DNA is TGTGCCAGCAGCCGGGACAAGCAAGAGACCCAGTACTTC.

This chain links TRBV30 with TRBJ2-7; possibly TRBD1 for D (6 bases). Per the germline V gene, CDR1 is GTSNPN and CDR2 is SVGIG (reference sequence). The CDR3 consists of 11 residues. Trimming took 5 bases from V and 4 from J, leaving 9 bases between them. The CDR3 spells CAWEGDYEQYF. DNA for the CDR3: TGTGCCTGGGAGGGGGATTACGAGCAGTACTTC.

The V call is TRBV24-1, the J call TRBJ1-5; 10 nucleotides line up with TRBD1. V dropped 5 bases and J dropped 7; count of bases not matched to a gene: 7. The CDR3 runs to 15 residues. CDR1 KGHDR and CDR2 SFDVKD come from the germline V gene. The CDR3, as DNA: TGTGCCACCAGTGGGGGGACAGGGGTAGGGCAGCCCCAGCATTTT. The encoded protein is CATSGGTGVGQPQHF.

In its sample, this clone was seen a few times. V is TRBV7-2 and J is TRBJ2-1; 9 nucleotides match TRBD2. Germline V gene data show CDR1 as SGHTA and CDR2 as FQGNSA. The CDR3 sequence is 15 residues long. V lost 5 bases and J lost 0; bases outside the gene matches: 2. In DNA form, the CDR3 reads TGTGCCAGCAGCCGCGGGGGGGGCTCCTACAATGAGCAGTTCTTC. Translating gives CASSRGGGSYNEQFF.

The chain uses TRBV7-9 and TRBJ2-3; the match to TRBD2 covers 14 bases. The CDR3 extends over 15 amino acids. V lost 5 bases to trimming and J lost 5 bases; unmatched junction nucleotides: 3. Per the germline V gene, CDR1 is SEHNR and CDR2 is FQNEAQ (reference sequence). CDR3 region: CASSPGTSGGDTQYF. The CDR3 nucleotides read TGTGCCAGCAGCCCAGGGACTAGCGGGGGAGATACGCAGTATTTT.

This CDR3 reads CACQTGVKETQYF. DNA of the CDR3: TGTGCCTGCCAGACAGGGGTGAAAGAGACCCAGTACTTC. The chain joins TRBV30 to TRBJ2-5; 8 bases match TRBD1. This CDR3 is built from 13 residues. V shed 6 bases and J 3 bases; nucleotides not matched to a gene: 6. CDR1 and CDR2 (germline): GTSNPN, SVGIG (reference sequence).

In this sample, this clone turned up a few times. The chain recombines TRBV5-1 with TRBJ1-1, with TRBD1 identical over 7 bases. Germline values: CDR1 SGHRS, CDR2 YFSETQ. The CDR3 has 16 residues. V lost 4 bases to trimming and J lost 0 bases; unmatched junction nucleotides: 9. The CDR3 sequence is CASSPGQEIMNTEAFF. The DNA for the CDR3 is TGCGCCAGCAGCCCCGGACAGGAGATAATGAACACTGAAGCTTTCTTT.

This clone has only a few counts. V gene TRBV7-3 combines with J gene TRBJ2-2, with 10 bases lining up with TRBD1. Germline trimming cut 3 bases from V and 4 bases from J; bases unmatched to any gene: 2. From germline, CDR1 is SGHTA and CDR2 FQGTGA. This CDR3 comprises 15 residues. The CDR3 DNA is TGTGCCAGCAGCTTGACAGGGGGCGGCACCGGGGAGCTGTTTTTT. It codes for CASSLTGGGTGELFF.

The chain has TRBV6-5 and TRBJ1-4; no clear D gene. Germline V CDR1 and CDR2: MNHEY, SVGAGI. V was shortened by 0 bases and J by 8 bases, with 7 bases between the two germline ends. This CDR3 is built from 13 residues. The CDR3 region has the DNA TGTGCCAGCAGTTACTCACCGGGAGAAAAACTGTTTTTT. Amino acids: CASSYSPGEKLFF.

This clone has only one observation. This CDR3 reads CASSQGAGGLRYGYTF. DNA for the CDR3: TGCGCCAGCAGCCAAGGAGCGGGGGGCCTAAGGTATGGCTACACCTTC. The rearrangement uses TRBV4-3 and TRBJ1-2, with a tentative D call TRBD1 (6 bases). V was clipped by 1 base and J by 5 bases, with 17 bases between them. The CDR3 loop spans 16 amino acids. The germline V gene encodes CDR1 LGHNA and CDR2 YSLEER.

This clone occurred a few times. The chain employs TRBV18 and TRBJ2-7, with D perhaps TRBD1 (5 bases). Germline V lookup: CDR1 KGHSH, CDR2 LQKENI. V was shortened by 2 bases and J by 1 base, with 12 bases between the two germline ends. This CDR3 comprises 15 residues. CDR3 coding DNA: TGTGCCAGCTCACCATTCTTTGACAGATCCTACGAGCAGTACTTC. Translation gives CASSPFFDRSYEQYF.

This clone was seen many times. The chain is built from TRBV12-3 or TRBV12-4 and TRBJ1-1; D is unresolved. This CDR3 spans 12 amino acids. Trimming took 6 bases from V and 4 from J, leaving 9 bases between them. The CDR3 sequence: CASRSRVTEAFF. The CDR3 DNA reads TGTGCCAGCAGATCCCGAGTCACTGAAGCTTTCTTT.

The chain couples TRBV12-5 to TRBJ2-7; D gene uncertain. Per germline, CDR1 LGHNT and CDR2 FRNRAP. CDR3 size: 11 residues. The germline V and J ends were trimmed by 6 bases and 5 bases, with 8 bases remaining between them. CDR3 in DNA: TGTGCTAGTGGCAGATTCAACGAGCAGTACGTC. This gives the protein CASGRFNEQYV.

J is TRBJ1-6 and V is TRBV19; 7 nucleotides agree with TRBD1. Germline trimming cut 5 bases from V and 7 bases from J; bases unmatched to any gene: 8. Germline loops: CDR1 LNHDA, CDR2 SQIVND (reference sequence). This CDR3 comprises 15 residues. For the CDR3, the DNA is TGTGCCAGTAGTGTCTCCGGGACAGCAAATTCACCCCTCCACTTT. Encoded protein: CASSVSGTANSPLHF.

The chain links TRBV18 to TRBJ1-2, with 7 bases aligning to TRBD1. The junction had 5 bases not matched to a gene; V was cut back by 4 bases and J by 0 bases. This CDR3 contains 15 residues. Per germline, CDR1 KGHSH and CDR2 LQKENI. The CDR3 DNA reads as TGTGCCAGCTCACGGGGACAGTCAGCTAACTATGGCTACACCTTC. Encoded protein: CASSRGQSANYGYTF.